The entry that follows covers one T cell receptor (beta chain) sequence. The data were produced by immunoSEQ multiplex PCR, yet TCRdb's version contains in-frame clones alone and is incomplete. Seen here are around 730,000 clones, roughly 85% observed once, and the top ten hold around 0.0099%. These data belong to a study of shared T cell receptors in the human thymus. Germline V CDR1 and CDR2: MNHEY, SMNVEV (reference sequence). Trimming at V came to 8 bases and at J to 4 bases, leaving 5 bases not matched to a gene. The CDR3 runs 13 residues. These data also featured in a second study, about human thymus T cells.

Sequencing used thymocytes. The chain is built from TRBV27 and TRBJ1-2; TRBD1 matches 9 bases. The receptor comes from a girl in the first two years of life with a congenital heart defect. The CDR3 DNA is TGTGCCAGCCTACGGACAGGGGCCTATGGCTACACCTTC. It codes for CASLRTGAYGYTF.